The 20 T cell receptor beta chains given below trace back to one sample, sequenced in a study of beta chain features in type 1 diabetes. Investigators reverse transcribed all isolated RNA, so they sequenced expressed TCRB transcripts. The table came from immunoSEQ multiplex PCR; TCRdb's copy has only in-frame clones and leaves some out. The sample lists more than 130,000 clones, 6.9% occurring once. Input material: central memory CD4+ T cells from blood. The receptors were sampled from a woman in her twenties or thirties in good health.

This clone was counted a few times. The gene calls are TRBV5-6 and TRBJ2-5; D perhaps matches TRBD1 (6 bases). This CDR3 comprises 12 residues. Deletions cut 4 bases from V and 11 bases from J, with 15 bases between. Germline V gives CDR1 SGHDT, CDR2 YYEEEE. CDR3 coding DNA: TGTGCCAGCAGCAGTGGACAGACGAAGCAGTACTTC. It specifies CASSSGQTKQYF.

Only a few counts were recorded for this clone. The chain combines TRBV5-4 with TRBJ2-7; D might be TRBD2 (6 bases). Trimming removed 8 bases from V and 4 bases from J, with 19 bases in between. CDR1 and CDR2 (germline): SGHNT, YYREEE (reference sequence). This CDR3 has 14 residues. Written as DNA, the CDR3 is TGTGCCAGTCAACCGGTGGACGGGGGATACGAGCAGTACTTC. Protein sequence: CASQPVDGGYEQYF.

This clone has a handful of counts. V and J are TRBV9 and TRBJ1-2; a possible D gene is TRBD1 (5 bases). V was clipped by 4 bases and J by 5 bases, with 18 bases between them. CDR1 SGDLS and CDR2 YYNGEE come from the germline V gene. CDR3 length equals 15 residues. CDR3: CASSPGQGARYGYTF. In DNA form, the CDR3 reads TGTGCCAGCAGCCCAGGTCAAGGGGCACGGTATGGCTACACCTTC.

The gene calls are TRBV9 and TRBJ2-3; D might be TRBD2 (6 bases). Deletions cut 0 bases from V and 4 bases from J, with 12 bases between. The CDR3 consists of 15 residues. In germline, CDR1 is SGDLS, CDR2 YYNGEE. The CDR3 DNA reads TGTGCCAGCAGCGTAGTGGGAGGTGGGTCAGATACGCAGTATTTT. Translated, it gives CASSVVGGGSDTQYF. Based on the CDR3 plus reference TRBV9 and TRBJ2-3, the full variable domain is DSGVTQTPKHLITATGQRVTLRCSPRSGDLSVYWYQQSLDQGLQFLIQYYNGEERAKGNILERFSAQQFPDLHSELNLSSLELGDSALYFCASSVVGGGSDTQYFGPGTRLTVL.

This chain links TRBV4-2 with TRBJ2-3; tentative D call: TRBD2 (6 bases). The CDR3 contains 16 residues. Germline CDR1 reads LGHNA; CDR2 reads YNFKEQ. Trimming cost V 1 base and J 5 bases, with 16 bases left between them. The CDR3: CASSQGVSSREDTQYF. CDR3 bases: TGTGCCAGCAGCCAAGGGGTGTCCTCGCGGGAAGATACGCAGTATTTT.

This clone has just a few counts. The J gene is TRBJ1-1, the V gene TRBV28, with TRBD1 as a possible D gene (5 bases). Trimming removed 9 bases from V and 2 bases from J, with 13 bases in between. This CDR3 is built from 13 residues. The germline V gene has CDR1 MDHEN and CDR2 SYDVKM. The CDR3 nucleotides read TGTGCCAGTCAGGACATTCTCAACACTGAAGCTTTCTTT. Protein product: CASQDILNTEAFF.

In its sample, this clone was seen a few times. This chain joins TRBV7-2 and TRBJ2-3, with 7 bases matching TRBD2. After removal of 5 bases from V and 3 bases from J, the junction contained 11 bases not matched to a gene. The CDR3 runs 16 residues. Germline lookup yields CDR1 SGHTA and CDR2 FQGNSA. This chain's CDR3 is CASSRLADAGTDTQYF. CDR3 nucleotides: TGTGCCAGCAGCCGCCTAGCGGACGCGGGTACAGATACGCAGTATTTT.

The chain combines TRBV4-2 with TRBJ1-5; a possible D gene is TRBD1 (5 bases). Germline CDR1 LGHNA, CDR2 YNFKEQ. There are 17 residues in the CDR3. V gave up 0 bases and J gave up 4 bases, with 16 bases separating them. CDR3 sequence reads: CASSQEQAGDRNQPQHF. The CDR3 DNA reads TGTGCCAGCAGCCAAGAACAGGCGGGGGATAGGAATCAGCCCCAGCATTTT.

V is TRBV18 and J is TRBJ2-7, with TRBD1 matching over 8 bases. The trim removed 3 bases at V and 6 bases at J, leaving 10 bases unmatched. Germline CDR1 reads KGHSH; CDR2 reads LQKENI. This CDR3 region has 15 residues. CDR3 amino acids: CASSPWGTGTSEQYF. The CDR3 DNA is TGTGCCAGCTCACCGTGGGGGACAGGTACGTCCGAGCAGTACTTC.

The chain uses TRBV5-6 and TRBJ1-2; D is perhaps TRBD1 (5 bases). The germline V and J ends were trimmed by 2 bases and 0 bases, with 14 bases remaining between them. The CDR3 sequence is 16 residues long. The germline CDR1 and CDR2 sequences are SGHDT and YYEEEE. CDR3 nucleotide sequence: TGTGCCAGCAGCTTTAGGTTGACAGCAACTAACTATGGCTACACCTTC. Amino acids: CASSFRLTATNYGYTF.

This clone was counted between two and nine times. The chain carries TRBV15 and TRBJ1-1, with TRBD1 matching over 8 bases. The CDR3 totals 14 residues. Germline V lookup: CDR1 LNHNV, CDR2 YYDKDF (reference sequence). Unmatched junction bases numbered 5, after V lost 2 bases and J lost 6 bases. CDR3 nucleotide sequence: TGTGCCACCAGCAGACCTGACAGGGGCCCTGAAGCTTTCTTT. Translated, it gives CATSRPDRGPEAFF.

The rearrangement uses TRBV4-2 and TRBJ2-3; D call uncertain. This CDR3 has 16 residues. Looked up from germline, CDR1 is LGHNA and CDR2 is YNFKEQ. Deletions cut 4 bases from V and 0 bases from J, with 14 bases between. CDR3 nucleotide sequence: TGTGCCAGCAGCCCTGGTTTAGCCAGCAGCACAGATACGCAGTATTTT. It specifies CASSPGLASSTDTQYF.

This sequence joins TRBV7-2 and TRBJ2-1; a weak D match, TRBD2 (6 bases). Trimming cost V 5 bases and J 1 base, with 21 bases left between them. Germline V gene data show CDR1 as SGHTA and CDR2 as FQGNSA. The CDR3 is 18 amino acids. CDR3 residues: CASSRGVAGIGSYNEQFF. CDR3 coding DNA: TGTGCCAGCAGCCGGGGAGTTGCGGGAATCGGGTCCTACAATGAGCAGTTCTTC.

This clone has a handful of counts. The rearrangement links TRBV2 to TRBJ1-1; maybe TRBD1 (5 bases). The CDR3 is 12 amino acids. Trimming took off 7 bases at V and 5 bases at J, with 11 bases between the two ends. CDR1 and CDR2 (germline): SNHLY, FYNNEI. The CDR3 DNA follows: TGTGCCAGCATCGGGGGGGGGACTGAAGCTTTCTTT. Amino acid sequence: CASIGGGTEAFF.

This clone was counted a few times. The chain joins TRBV19 to TRBJ1-1, with 7 positions matching TRBD1. The CDR3 is 13 residues long. J lost 4 bases, V lost 5 bases, and 4 bases had no gene match. Germline CDR1 and CDR2: LNHDA and SQIVND (reference sequence). The CDR3 nucleotides read TGTGCCAGTAGTGTGACAGGGTCCACTGAAGCTTTCTTT. It translates to CASSVTGSTEAFF.

The V gene is TRBV6-6, the J gene TRBJ2-5; D remains unclear. V lost 7 bases to trimming and J lost 4 bases, with 13 bases between them. Germline V gene sequence: CDR1 MNHNY, CDR2 SVGAGI (reference sequence). The CDR3 covers 13 residues. In nucleotides, the CDR3 is TGTGCCAGCACACACCGCGGTCCAGAGACCCAGTACTTC. It specifies CASTHRGPETQYF.

The chain carries TRBV19 and TRBJ1-4; tentative D call: TRBD1 (5 bases). V was clipped by 4 bases and J by 0 bases, with 12 bases between them. CDR3 length equals 16 residues. Germline V gives CDR1 LNHDA, CDR2 SQIVND (reference sequence). The CDR3 DNA follows: TGTGCCAGTAGTAGACGACAGAACCCAACTAATGAAAAACTGTTTTTT. This gives the protein CASSRRQNPTNEKLFF. Drawing the rest from reference TRBV19 and TRBJ1-4, the complete variable domain is DGGITQSPKYLFRKEGQNVTLSCEQNLNHDAMYWYRQDPGQGLRLIYYSQIVNDFQKGDIAEGYSVSREKKESFPLTVTSAQKNPTAFYLCASSRRQNPTNEKLFFGSGTQLSVL.

This clone was detected ten times or more. The chain couples TRBV29-1 to TRBJ2-3; D may be TRBD2 (5 bases). V was cut by 0 bases and J by 6 bases, with 16 bases left in between. CDR3 length equals 15 residues. Per the germline V gene, CDR1 is SQVTM and CDR2 is ANQGSEA. DNA for the CDR3: TGCAGCGTTGAAGACAGGACGGAGGCCCCTGATACGCAGTATTTT. This translates into CSVEDRTEAPDTQYF.

The genes are TRBV7-9 and TRBJ1-3, with D unclear. The germline gives CDR1 SEHNR, CDR2 FQNEAQ (reference sequence). V lost 6 bases to trimming and J lost 4 bases, with 7 bases between them. The CDR3 is 12 residues long. This chain's CDR3 is CASRPYGNTIYF. DNA of the CDR3: TGTGCCAGCAGGCCCTACGGAAACACCATATATTTT.

The rearrangement links TRBV6-6 to TRBJ2-5, with a tentative D call TRBD2 (5 bases). This CDR3 spans 13 amino acids. CDR1 is MNHNY, CDR2 SVGAGI, per germline (reference sequence). Trimming pared 10 bases from V and 4 bases from J, leaving 16 bases between. This chain's CDR3 is CATAEVQGETQYF. The CDR3 nucleotides read TGTGCCACTGCGGAGGTTCAAGGAGAGACCCAGTACTTC.